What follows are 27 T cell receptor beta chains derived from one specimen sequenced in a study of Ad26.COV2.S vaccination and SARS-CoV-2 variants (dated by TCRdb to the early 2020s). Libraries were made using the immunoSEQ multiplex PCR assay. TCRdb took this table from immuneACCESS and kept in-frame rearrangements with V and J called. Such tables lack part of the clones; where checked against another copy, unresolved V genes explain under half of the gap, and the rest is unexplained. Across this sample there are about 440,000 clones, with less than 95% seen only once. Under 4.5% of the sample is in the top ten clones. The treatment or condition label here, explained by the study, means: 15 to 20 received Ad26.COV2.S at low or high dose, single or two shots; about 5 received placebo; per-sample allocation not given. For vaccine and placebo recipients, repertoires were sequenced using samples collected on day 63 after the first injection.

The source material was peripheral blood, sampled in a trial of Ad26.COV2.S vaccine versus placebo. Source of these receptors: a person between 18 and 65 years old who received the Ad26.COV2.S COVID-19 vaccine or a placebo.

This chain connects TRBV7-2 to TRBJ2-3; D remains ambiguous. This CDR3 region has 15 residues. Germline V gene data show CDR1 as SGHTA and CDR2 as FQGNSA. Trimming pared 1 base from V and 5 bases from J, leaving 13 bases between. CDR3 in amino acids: CASSLVGGEQDTQYF. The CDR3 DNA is TGTGCCAGCAGCTTAGTCGGTGGGGAACAAGATACGCAGTATTTT.

CDR3 loop: CAWSVSLYTYNEQFF. CDR3 nucleotide sequence: TGTGCCTGGAGTGTAAGCCTTTATACCTACAATGAGCAGTTCTTC. This chain links TRBV30 with TRBJ2-1, with D uncertain. Germline V gene data show CDR1 as GTSNPN and CDR2 as SVGIG (reference sequence). The CDR3 runs to 15 residues. V dropped 0 bases and J dropped 2 bases, with 11 bases sitting between them.

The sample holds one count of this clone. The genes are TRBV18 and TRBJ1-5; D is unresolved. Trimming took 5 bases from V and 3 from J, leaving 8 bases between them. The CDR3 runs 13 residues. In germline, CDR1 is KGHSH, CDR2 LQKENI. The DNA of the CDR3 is TGTGCCAGCTCAACCGCCAACAATCAGCCCCAGCATTTT. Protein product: CASSTANNQPQHF.

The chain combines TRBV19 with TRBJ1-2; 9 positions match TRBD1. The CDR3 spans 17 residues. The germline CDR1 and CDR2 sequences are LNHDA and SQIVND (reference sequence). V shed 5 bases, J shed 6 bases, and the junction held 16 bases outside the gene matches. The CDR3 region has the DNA TGTGCCAGTAGTCGGCTTCCGGGACAGGGAAAGGATGATGGCTACACCTTC. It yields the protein CASSRLPGQGKDDGYTF.

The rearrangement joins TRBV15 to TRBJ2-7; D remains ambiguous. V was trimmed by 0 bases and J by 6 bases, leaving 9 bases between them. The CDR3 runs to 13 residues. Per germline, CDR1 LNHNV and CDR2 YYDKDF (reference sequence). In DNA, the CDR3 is TGTGCCACCAGCAGAGATGGAGCTAGCGAGCAGTACTTC. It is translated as CATSRDGASEQYF.

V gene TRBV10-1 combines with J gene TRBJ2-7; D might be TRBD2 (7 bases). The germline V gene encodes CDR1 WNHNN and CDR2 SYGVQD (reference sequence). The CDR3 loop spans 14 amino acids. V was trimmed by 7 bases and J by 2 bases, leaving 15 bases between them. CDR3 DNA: TGCGCCAGCAAAGAAGGGGGGGGGCCCTACGAGCAGTACTTC. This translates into CASKEGGGPYEQYF.

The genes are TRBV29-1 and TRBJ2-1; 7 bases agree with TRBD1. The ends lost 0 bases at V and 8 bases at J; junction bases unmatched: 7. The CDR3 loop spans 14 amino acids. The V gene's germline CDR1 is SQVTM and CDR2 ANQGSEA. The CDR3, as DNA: TGCAGCGTTGAAGACTCGGGACAGTCTTATGAGCAGTTCTTC. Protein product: CSVEDSGQSYEQFF.

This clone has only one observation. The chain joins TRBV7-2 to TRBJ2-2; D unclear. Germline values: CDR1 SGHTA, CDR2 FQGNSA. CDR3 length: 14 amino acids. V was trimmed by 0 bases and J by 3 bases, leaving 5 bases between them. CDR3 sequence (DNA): TGTGCCAGCAGCTTAGCCCGGGACACCGGGGAGCTGTTTTTT. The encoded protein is CASSLARDTGELFF.

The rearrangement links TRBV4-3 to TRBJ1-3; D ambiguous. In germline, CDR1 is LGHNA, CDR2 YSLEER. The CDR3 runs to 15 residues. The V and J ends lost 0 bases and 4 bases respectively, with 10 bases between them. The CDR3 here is CASSQDRTVGNTIYF. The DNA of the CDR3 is TGCGCCAGCAGCCAAGACAGGACCGTCGGAAACACCATATATTTT.

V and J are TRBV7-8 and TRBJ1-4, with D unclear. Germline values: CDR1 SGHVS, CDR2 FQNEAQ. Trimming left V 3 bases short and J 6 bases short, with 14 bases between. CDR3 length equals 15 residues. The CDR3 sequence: CASSLRSGTDEKLFF. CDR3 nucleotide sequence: TGTGCCAGCAGCTTGCGGTCAGGTACTGATGAAAAACTGTTTTTT. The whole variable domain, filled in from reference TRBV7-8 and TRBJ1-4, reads GAGVSQSPRYKVAKRGQDVALRCDPISGHVSLFWYQQALGQGPEFLTYFQNEAQLDKSGLPSDRFFAERPEGSVSTLKIQRTQQEDSAVYLCASSLRSGTDEKLFFGSGTQLSVL.

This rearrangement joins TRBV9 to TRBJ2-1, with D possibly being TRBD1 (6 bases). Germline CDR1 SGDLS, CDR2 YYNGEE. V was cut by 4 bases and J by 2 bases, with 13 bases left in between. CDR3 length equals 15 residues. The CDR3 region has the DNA TGTGCCAGCAGCCCCTCCGGGACAACCTACAATGAGCAGTTCTTC. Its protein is CASSPSGTTYNEQFF.

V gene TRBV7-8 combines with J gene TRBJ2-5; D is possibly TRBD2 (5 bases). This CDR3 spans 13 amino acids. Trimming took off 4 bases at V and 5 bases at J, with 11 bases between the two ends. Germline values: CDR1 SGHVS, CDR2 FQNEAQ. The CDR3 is CASSSWTGETQYF. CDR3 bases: TGTGCCAGCAGCTCTTGGACTGGGGAGACCCAGTACTTC.

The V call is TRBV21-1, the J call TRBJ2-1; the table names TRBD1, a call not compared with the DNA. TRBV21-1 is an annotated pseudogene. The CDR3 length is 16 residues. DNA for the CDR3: TGTGCCAGCAGCGGTCCCCACAGGGGCTTCTCGCATGAGCAGTTCTTC. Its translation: CASSGPHRGFSHEQFF.

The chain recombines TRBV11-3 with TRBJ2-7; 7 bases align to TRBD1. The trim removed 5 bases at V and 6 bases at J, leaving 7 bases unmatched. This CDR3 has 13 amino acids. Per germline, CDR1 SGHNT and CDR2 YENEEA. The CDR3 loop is CASSQRTGREQYF. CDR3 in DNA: TGTGCCAGCAGCCAAAGGACAGGTCGCGAGCAGTACTTC.

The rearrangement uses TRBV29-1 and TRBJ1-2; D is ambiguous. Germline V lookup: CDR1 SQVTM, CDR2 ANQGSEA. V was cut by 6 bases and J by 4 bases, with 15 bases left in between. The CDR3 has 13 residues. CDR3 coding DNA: TGCAGCGTGTATTACACCCTAGGCTATGGCTACACCTTC. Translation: CSVYYTLGYGYTF.

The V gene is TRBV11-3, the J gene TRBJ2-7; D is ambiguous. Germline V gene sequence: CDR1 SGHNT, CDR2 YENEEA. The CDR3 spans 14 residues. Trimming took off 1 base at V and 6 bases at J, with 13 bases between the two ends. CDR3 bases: TGTGCCAGCAGCTTAGGGGTACAGAATCCCGAGCAGTACTTC. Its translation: CASSLGVQNPEQYF.

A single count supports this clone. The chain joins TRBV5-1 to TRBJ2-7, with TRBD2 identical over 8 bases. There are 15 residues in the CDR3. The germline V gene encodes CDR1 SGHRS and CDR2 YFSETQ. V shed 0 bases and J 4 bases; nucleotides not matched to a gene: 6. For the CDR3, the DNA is TGCGCCAGCAGCTTGGTCGGGACTAGTCAGTACGAGCAGTACTTC. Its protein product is CASSLVGTSQYEQYF.

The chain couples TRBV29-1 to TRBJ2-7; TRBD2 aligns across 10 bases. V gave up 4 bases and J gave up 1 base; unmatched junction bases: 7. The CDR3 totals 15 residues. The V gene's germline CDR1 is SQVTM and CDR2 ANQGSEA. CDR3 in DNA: TGCAGCGTTGTTAAGCTAGCGGGAGTGTCCTACGAGCAGTACTTC. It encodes CSVVKLAGVSYEQYF.

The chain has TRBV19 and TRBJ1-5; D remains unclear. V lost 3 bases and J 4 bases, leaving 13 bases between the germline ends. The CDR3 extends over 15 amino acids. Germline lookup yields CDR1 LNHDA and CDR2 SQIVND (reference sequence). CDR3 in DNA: TGTGCCAGTAGTATTTTGGCAGACTTGAATCAGCCCCAGCATTTT. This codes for CASSILADLNQPQHF.

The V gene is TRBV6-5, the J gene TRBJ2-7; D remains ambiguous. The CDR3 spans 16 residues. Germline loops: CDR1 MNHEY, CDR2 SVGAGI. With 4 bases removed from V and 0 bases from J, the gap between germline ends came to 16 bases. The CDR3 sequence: CASSFGTVLTSYEQYF. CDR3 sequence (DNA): TGTGCCAGCAGTTTCGGAACGGTTCTCACCTCCTACGAGCAGTACTTC.

CDR3 loop: CASSANWQSYNEQFF. Here the CDR3 DNA reads TGCGCCAGCAGCGCGAACTGGCAGTCCTACAATGAGCAGTTCTTC. The chain recombines TRBV4-3 with TRBJ2-1; D is ambiguous. V lost 5 bases, J lost 1 base, and 12 bases lay in between. In germline, CDR1 is LGHNA, CDR2 YSLEER. The CDR3 has 15 residues.

CDR3 residues: CASSLRTSGEQFF. DNA for the CDR3: TGTGCCAGCAGCCTCCGGACTAGCGGAGAGCAGTTCTTC. The rearrangement joins TRBV14 to TRBJ2-1, with TRBD2 matching over 10 bases. J was trimmed by 10 bases and V by 4 bases; bases with no gene match: 4. This CDR3 contains 13 residues. Germline values: CDR1 SGHDN, CDR2 FVKESK.

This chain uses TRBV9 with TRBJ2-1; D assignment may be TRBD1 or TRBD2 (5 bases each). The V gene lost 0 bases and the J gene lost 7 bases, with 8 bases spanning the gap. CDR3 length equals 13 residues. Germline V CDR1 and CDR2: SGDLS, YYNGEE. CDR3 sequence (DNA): TGTGCCAGCAGCGTAGATGAGGGGAATGAGCAGTTCTTC. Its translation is CASSVDEGNEQFF.

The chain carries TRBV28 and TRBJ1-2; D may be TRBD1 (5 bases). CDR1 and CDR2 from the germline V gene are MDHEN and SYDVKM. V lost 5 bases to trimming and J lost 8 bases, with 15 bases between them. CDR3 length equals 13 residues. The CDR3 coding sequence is TGTGCCAGCAGTGTTCCGGGACTCTGGGGCTACACCTTC. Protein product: CASSVPGLWGYTF.

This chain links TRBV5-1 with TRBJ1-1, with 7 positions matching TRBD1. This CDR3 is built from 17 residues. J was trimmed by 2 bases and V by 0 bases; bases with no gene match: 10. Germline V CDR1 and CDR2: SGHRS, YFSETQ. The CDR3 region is CASSLAWAGTVNTEAFF. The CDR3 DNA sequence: TGCGCCAGCAGCTTGGCATGGGCCGGGACAGTTAACACTGAAGCTTTCTTT.

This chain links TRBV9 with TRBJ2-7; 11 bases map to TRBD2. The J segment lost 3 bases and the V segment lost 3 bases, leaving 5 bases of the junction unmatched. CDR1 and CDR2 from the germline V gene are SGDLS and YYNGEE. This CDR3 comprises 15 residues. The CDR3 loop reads CASSAGTSGNYEQYF. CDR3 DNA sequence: TGTGCCAGCAGCGCCGGGACTAGCGGAAACTACGAGCAGTACTTC.

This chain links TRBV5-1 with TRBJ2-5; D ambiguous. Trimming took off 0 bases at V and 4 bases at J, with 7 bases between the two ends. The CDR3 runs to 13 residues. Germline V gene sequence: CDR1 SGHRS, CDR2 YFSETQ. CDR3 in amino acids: CASSLAGTETQYF. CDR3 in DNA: TGCGCCAGCAGCTTGGCCGGCACAGAGACCCAGTACTTC.